A single sample gave rise to the 8 T cell receptor beta chains below, sequenced in a study of CD8 T cells in ankylosing spondylitis. TCRdb re-called the 5' RACE reads with MiXCR, one entry per CDR3 protein. The sample has around 140,000 distinct CDR3 sequences, around 10% seen once. The sequenced sample consisted of blood, either unsorted or a sorted T cell fraction (not recorded which). The source of these receptors is a female donor with ankylosing spondylitis or in good health (not recorded which).

The sample holds one count of this clonotype. A read error may explain this, as a much larger clone is one base away. The V call is TRBV20-1, the J call TRBJ2-1, with TRBD2 identical over 8 bases. Germline lookup yields CDR1 DFQATT and CDR2 SNEGSKA (reference sequence). V lost 1 base and J lost 6; bases outside the gene matches: 11. The CDR3 has 16 amino acids. CDR3 protein: CSARAGTCGGFNEQFF. As DNA, the CDR3 is TGCAGTGCTAGAGCCGGGACTTGCGGGGGGTTCAATGAGCAGTTCTTC.

This rearrangement joins TRBV6-4 to TRBJ1-1; maybe TRBD1 (5 bases). V lost 7 bases and J lost 1, with 16 bases in between. The CDR3 has 15 amino acids. The germline V gene encodes CDR1 MRHNA and CDR2 SNTAGT. CDR3 region: CASTPSRDGNTEAFF. For the CDR3, the DNA is TGTGCCAGCACCCCGTCCCGGGACGGGAACACTGAAGCTTTCTTT.

The table lists this clonotype with many counts. The chain has TRBV7-9 and TRBJ2-2; D possibly corresponds to TRBD2 (6 bases). This CDR3 has 13 amino acids. The V end lost 1 base, the J end lost 10 bases, and 10 bases lay between the germline ends. CDR1 SEHNR and CDR2 FQNEAQ come from the germline V gene (reference sequence). This chain's CDR3 is CASSLGRGTELFF. CDR3 DNA sequence: TGTGCCAGCAGCTTAGGCCGGGGGACGGAGCTGTTTTTT. The complete variable domain, with remaining parts taken from reference TRBV7-9 and TRBJ2-2, reads DTGVSQNPRHKITKRGQNVTFRCDPISEHNRLYWYRQTLGQGPEFLTYFQNEAQLEKSRLLSDRFSAERPKGSFSTLEIQRTEQGDSAMYLCASSLGRGTELFFGEGSRLTVL.

At least ten counts were recorded for this clonotype. This chain uses TRBV5-1 with TRBJ2-1; 9 bases fit TRBD2. The junction had 9 bases not matched to a gene; V was cut back by 1 base and J by 7 bases. Germline CDR1 and CDR2: SGHRS and YFSETQ. This CDR3 contains 16 residues. The chain's CDR3 is CASSLNAGGPGNEQFF. In DNA, the CDR3 is TGCGCCAGCAGCTTGAACGCGGGAGGGCCTGGGAATGAGCAGTTCTTC.

This clonotype was counted between two and nine times. The chain joins TRBV30 to TRBJ1-1; tentative D call: TRBD1 (6 bases). Trimming shortened V by 7 bases and J by 13 bases, and 22 bases separated the two germline ends. Germline loops: CDR1 GTSNPN, CDR2 SVGIG (reference sequence). This CDR3 region has 12 residues. CDR3 loop: CASSVGGTRGFF. CDR3 DNA: TGTGCCTCCTCGGTGGGGGGGACACGTGGTTTCTTT.

This clonotype has only one observation. This chain uses TRBV10-3 with TRBJ1-1; D might be TRBD1 (6 bases). Trimming cost V 5 bases and J 4 bases, with 14 bases left between them. The length of the CDR3 is 14 residues. CDR1 ENHRY and CDR2 SYGVKD come from the germline V gene. CDR3 coding DNA: TGTGCCATCAGTCCGGACAGACTTATCACTGAAGCTTTCTTT. This gives the protein CAISPDRLITEAFF.

This clonotype was seen repeatedly, ten times or more. This chain uses TRBV20-1 with TRBJ2-1; no clear D gene. With 6 bases removed from V and 6 bases from J, the gap between germline ends came to 15 bases. CDR1 and CDR2 (germline): DFQATT, SNEGSKA (reference sequence). CDR3 size: 13 residues. The CDR3: CSAPQTTTNEQFF. In nucleotides, the CDR3 is TGCAGTGCCCCCCAGACCACGACCAATGAGCAGTTCTTC.

In regard to this clonotype: Given a much more abundant clone one base away, this may be a read error. The chain links TRBV7-3 to TRBJ1-6, with D possibly TRBD1 on 5 matching bases. This CDR3 spans 14 amino acids. CDR1 is SGHTA and CDR2 is FQGTGA in the germline V gene. The CDR3 region is CAGSISGTNSPLHF. DNA of the CDR3: TGTGCCGGCAGCATATCCGGGACTAATTCACCCCTCCACTTT.